This T cell receptor beta chain comes out of a study of cytomegalovirus exposure and HLA in healthy donors. This CDR3 has 14 amino acids. The V gene end was trimmed by 5 bases and the J gene end by 5 bases; junction bases not matched to a gene: 9. Germline CDR1 SGHVS, CDR2 FQNEAQ. 13 Jbeta primers and 60 Vbeta primers were used for the PCR. Measured with immunoSEQ multiplex PCR; TCRdb has only the in-frame clones, and not every one. The sample contains roughly 100,000 clones, roughly 70% of which appear only once. Study results and limitations: The productive fraction for most TCR beta V segments was about 90% or about 30% in an earlier analysis. Cytomegalovirus-associated TCR beta chains were listed, numbering some 150.

Comment on this clone: The antigen remains undetermined.

The chain employs TRBV7-8 and TRBJ2-7; TRBD1 aligns across 7 bases. The sequence was collected from a man aged 45-65 years in good health and CMV-seronegative. Specimen: PBMCs. CDR3 residues: CASSPYGQANEQYF. The CDR3 DNA reads TGTGCCAGCAGCCCCTACGGACAGGCCAACGAGCAGTACTTC.